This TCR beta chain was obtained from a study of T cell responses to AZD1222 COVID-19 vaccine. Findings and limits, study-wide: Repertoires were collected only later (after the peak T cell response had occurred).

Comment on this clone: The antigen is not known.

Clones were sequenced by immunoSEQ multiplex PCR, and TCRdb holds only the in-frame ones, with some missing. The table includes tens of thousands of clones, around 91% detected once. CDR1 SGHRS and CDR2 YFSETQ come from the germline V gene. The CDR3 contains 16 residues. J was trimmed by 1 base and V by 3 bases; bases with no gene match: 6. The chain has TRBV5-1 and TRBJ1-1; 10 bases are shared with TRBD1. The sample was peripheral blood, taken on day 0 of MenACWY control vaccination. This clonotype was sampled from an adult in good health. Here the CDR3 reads CASSSAGQGWNTEAFF. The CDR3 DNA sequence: TGCGCCAGCAGCTCGGCGGGACAGGGGTGGAACACTGAAGCTTTCTTT.